This T cell receptor (beta chain) is drawn from a study of T cell responses to AZD1222 COVID-19 vaccine. Libraries were prepared by immunoSEQ multiplex PCR; TCRdb keeps only in-frame clonotypes and omits some of them. The repertoire holds around 66,000 clones, around nine tenths seen once, with roughly 4.9% in the top ten. Study outcomes and limitations: White British ancestry dominated among donors, who included more females, and clonal diversity was possibly underestimated. Spike-wide vaccine-associated CD4 TCRs dominated at 160-218 and 743-854. None of the repertoires were sampled until the peak T cell response had passed. Reports indicate that nearly half of spike-specific TCRs are directed at unmutated variant regions.

In this sample, this clone turned up a few times. The antigen remains unidentified. V was clipped by 0 bases and J by 5 bases, with 10 bases between them. The CDR3 has 15 residues. CDR1 and CDR2 (germline): LGHDT, YNNKEL (reference sequence). This TCR came from an adult who received the MenACWY meningococcal vaccine as a control. The rearrangement links TRBV3-1 (or the pseudogene TRBV3-2) to TRBJ2-2, with D tentatively TRBD1 (5 bases). The input for sequencing was peripheral blood, taken 28 days after the second dose of the MenACWY control vaccine. The CDR3, as DNA: TGTGCCAGCAGCCAAGAATGGGGCCGAACCGGGGAGCTGTTTTTT. This encodes CASSQEWGRTGELFF.